This T cell receptor (beta chain) was profiled in a study of CD8 T cells in ankylosing spondylitis. Germline V gene lookup returns CDR1 SGHRS and CDR2 YFSETQ. The length of the CDR3 is 12 residues. The germline V and J ends were trimmed by 7 bases and 2 bases, with 10 bases remaining between them. TCRdb recomputed calls from the 5' RACE reads with MiXCR, one row per CDR3 protein. The table has about 250,000 distinct CDR3 sequences, 30% to 35% seen once; the top ten hold roughly 4%. Sequencing was done on a sample of blood, either unsorted or a sorted T cell fraction (not recorded which). This chain joins TRBV5-1 and TRBJ2-7; D remains ambiguous. This TCR derives from a male donor with ankylosing spondylitis or in good health (not recorded which). The CDR3 loop reads CASRFGAYEQYF. The CDR3 nucleotides are TGCGCCAGCCGGTTTGGGGCCTACGAGCAGTACTTC.